The clone carrying this T cell receptor (beta chain) appeared once. This sample was included in a study of blood T cell repertoires in COVID-19. Study overall: COVID-19 samples, acute and convalescent, were from the United States, Italy and Spain.

This table comes from immunoSEQ multiplex PCR, and its TCRdb copy is limited to in-frame clones, with some not included. The table has more than 250,000 clones, approximately 88% seen once. CDR3 length equals 14 residues. The ends were cut back, 1 base at V and 2 bases at J, with 7 bases in the middle. Germline V gene sequence: CDR1 SGHTA, CDR2 FQGNSA. The rearrangement links TRBV7-2 to TRBJ2-3, with a weak D call TRBD2 (5 bases). The sequence derives from a young man who had recovered from COVID-19. Sequenced: peripheral blood. The DNA for the CDR3 is TGTGCCAGCAGCTTAGGCGGGTTCACAGATACGCAGTATTTT. This gives the protein CASSLGGFTDTQYF. The whole variable domain, remainder taken from reference TRBV7-2 and TRBJ2-3, is GAGVSQSPSNKVTEKGKDVELRCDPISGHTALYWYRQSLGQGLEFLIYFQGNSAPDKSGLPSDRFSAERTGGSVSTLTIQRTQQEDSAVYLCASSLGGFTDTQYFGPGTRLTVL.